Presented here are 28 T cell receptor beta chains from one specimen sequenced in a study of cytomegalovirus exposure and HLA in healthy donors. Use of 60 Vbeta and 13 Jbeta primers characterized the PCR. TCRdb's table, derived via immunoSEQ multiplex PCR, lists solely in-frame clones and lacks some. The table counts 20,000 to 25,000 clones; roughly 15% lies in the top ten. The sample comprised PBMCs. These receptors all come from a male donor in good health and CMV-seropositive.

Notes on this clone: One end of the junction varies from germline; a read error may be responsible. The V gene is TRBV19, the J gene TRBJ1-5; D not resolved. This CDR3 is built from 15 residues. Germline CDR1 reads LNHDA; CDR2 reads SQIVND (reference sequence). In nucleotides, the CDR3 is TGTGCCAGTAGTTTCGGGCGGGGTAGCAATCAGTCCCAGCATTTT. Protein: CASSFGRGSNQSQHF.

The CDR3 here is CSTGTGEGYEQYF. The CDR3 coding sequence is TGCAGCACAGGGACAGGGGAAGGCTACGAGCAGTACTTC. V is TRBV29-1 and J is TRBJ2-5, with TRBD1 matching over 10 bases. Matching the DNA end better, TRBJ2-7 makes the J call doubtful. Germline CDR1 reads SQVTM; CDR2 reads ANQGSEA. The CDR3 contains 13 residues.

V gene TRBV29-1 combines with J gene TRBJ2-2; 9 positions agree with TRBD1. CDR1 and CDR2 from the germline V gene are SQVTM and ANQGSEA. With 7 bases clipped from V and 0 bases from J, the junction kept 3 bases outside the gene matches. This CDR3 comprises 14 residues. This CDR3 reads CSGTGASNTGELFF. The CDR3 DNA follows: TGCAGCGGGACAGGGGCCTCGAACACCGGGGAGCTGTTTTTT.

The J gene is TRBJ2-2, the V gene TRBV2; maybe TRBD1 (5 bases). This CDR3 has 16 residues. The ends were cut back, 3 bases at V and 2 bases at J, with 13 bases in the middle. CDR1 and CDR2 (germline): SNHLY, FYNNEI. The CDR3 loop reads CASSEFGQGNTGELFF. The CDR3 nucleotides read TGTGCCAGCAGTGAGTTCGGCCAGGGAAACACCGGGGAGCTGTTTTTT.

V usage is TRBV27 and J usage is TRBJ2-1; a weak D match, TRBD2 (6 bases). The CDR3 is 13 residues long. Trimming shortened V by 5 bases and J by 5 bases, and 10 bases separated the two germline ends. Germline-derived CDR1 and CDR2 are MNHEY and SMNVEV (reference sequence). The CDR3 region is CASSQGLNNEQFF. The CDR3 coding sequence is TGTGCCAGCAGTCAGGGACTCAACAATGAGCAGTTCTTC.

The CDR3, as DNA: TGCAGCGTCCCCCCAGACAAGAACTATGGCTACACCTTC. Residues: CSVPPDKNYGYTF. The chain has TRBV29-1 and TRBJ1-2, with D unresolved. The CDR3 sequence is 13 residues long. Germline CDR1 SQVTM, CDR2 ANQGSEA. Between the trimmed V and J ends, which lost 6 bases and 2 bases, there was a span of 13 bases. Complete variable domain (other parts from reference TRBV29-1 and TRBJ1-2): SAVISQKPSRDICQRGTSLTIQCQVDSQVTMMFWYRQQPGQSLTLIATANQGSEATYESGFVIDKFPISRPNLTFSTLTVSNMSPEDSSIYLCSVPPDKNYGYTFGSGTRLTVV.

V and J are TRBV4-3 and TRBJ2-2, with D possibly being TRBD2 (5 bases). V was shortened by 0 bases and J by 0 bases, with 8 bases between the two germline ends. The CDR3 runs to 16 residues. CDR1 is LGHNA, CDR2 YSLEER, per germline. CDR3 in amino acids: CASSQDTRPNTGELFF. As DNA, the CDR3 is TGCGCCAGCAGCCAAGATACTAGACCGAACACCGGGGAGCTGTTTTTT.

The chain couples TRBV30 to TRBJ1-2; D gene ambiguous. This CDR3 has 13 amino acids. CDR1 is GTSNPN and CDR2 is SVGIG in the germline V gene (reference sequence). V shed 4 bases and J shed 4 bases, with 13 bases lying between them. The CDR3 spells CAWNGSPFYGYTF. CDR3 sequence (DNA): TGTGCCTGGAACGGGTCGCCCTTCTATGGCTACACCTTC.

The V call is TRBV5-4, the J call TRBJ2-5, with 11 bases identical to TRBD1. The junction had 7 bases not matched to a gene; V was cut back by 4 bases and J by 5 bases. The CDR3 is 15 residues long. Germline CDR1 and CDR2: SGHNT and YYREEE (reference sequence). In nucleotides, the CDR3 is TGTGCCAGCAGCATAGGGGACAGGGGGTGGGAGACCCAGTACTTC. It yields the protein CASSIGDRGWETQYF. Together with reference TRBV5-4 and TRBJ2-5, the CDR3 gives the full variable domain: ETGVTQSPTHLIKTRGQQVTLRCSSQSGHNTVSWYQQALGQGPQFIFQYYREEENGRGNFPPRFSGLQFPNYSSELNVNALELDDSALYLCASSIGDRGWETQYFGPGTRLLVL.

This chain joins TRBV19 and TRBJ1-1; no firm D call. Germline V gene lookup returns CDR1 LNHDA and CDR2 SQIVND (reference sequence). V lost 8 bases, J lost 0 bases, and 13 bases lay in between. This CDR3 has 14 amino acids. This CDR3 is CASERGGLNTEAFF. In nucleotides, the CDR3 is TGTGCCAGTGAGCGGGGAGGCCTGAACACTGAAGCTTTCTTT. Using reference TRBV19 and TRBJ1-1 for the parts outside the CDR3, the full variable domain is DGGITQSPKYLFRKEGQNVTLSCEQNLNHDAMYWYRQDPGQGLRLIYYSQIVNDFQKGDIAEGYSVSREKKESFPLTVTSAQKNPTAFYLCASERGGLNTEAFFGQGTRLTVV.

The CDR3 DNA reads as TGTGCCAGCAGCTTAACAGGTCTGGAAGCTTTCTTT. Protein product: CASSLTGLEAFF. The chain employs TRBV7-9 and TRBJ1-1; D possibly corresponds to TRBD1 (5 bases). Germline-derived CDR1 and CDR2 are SEHNR and FQNEAQ (reference sequence). V lost 2 bases and J 8 bases, leaving 9 bases between the germline ends. This CDR3 spans 12 amino acids. The whole variable domain, remainder taken from reference TRBV7-9 and TRBJ1-1, is DTGVSQNPRHKITKRGQNVTFRCDPISEHNRLYWYRQTLGQGPEFLTYFQNEAQLEKSRLLSDRFSAERPKGSFSTLEIQRTEQGDSAMYLCASSLTGLEAFFGQGTRLTVV.

This chain links TRBV29-1 with TRBJ1-4; 7 bases line up with TRBD1. Germline CDR1 is SQVTM and CDR2 is ANQGSEA. Trimming removed 3 bases from V and 5 bases from J; junction bases left unmatched: 3. The CDR3 has 13 amino acids. The CDR3 coding sequence is TGCAGCGTTGAGGAGGGGGCAAATGAAAAACTGTTTTTT. This translates into CSVEEGANEKLFF.

The chain links TRBV9 to TRBJ2-3; 8 bases map to TRBD1. V trimming: 4 bases; J trimming: 2 bases; junction bases outside the gene matches: 6. This CDR3 is built from 15 residues. Germline values: CDR1 SGDLS, CDR2 YYNGEE. CDR3 in amino acids: CASSPTGGVTDTQYF. The CDR3 nucleotides are TGTGCCAGCAGCCCTACAGGGGGAGTCACAGATACGCAGTATTTT.

The V call is TRBV30, the J call TRBJ2-3; D not certain. Germline V lookup: CDR1 GTSNPN, CDR2 SVGIG (reference sequence). Trimming pared 5 bases from V and 5 bases from J, leaving 8 bases between. The CDR3 is 11 amino acids. CDR3: CAWAYGDTQYF. For the CDR3, the DNA is TGTGCCTGGGCTTACGGAGATACGCAGTATTTT.

This chain links TRBV5-4 with TRBJ2-7; D is possibly TRBD1 (6 bases). Germline V gene data show CDR1 as SGHNT and CDR2 as YYREEE (reference sequence). The germline V and J ends were trimmed by 0 bases and 5 bases, with 24 bases remaining between them. The CDR3 runs to 18 residues. This CDR3 is CASSLGLTGSLGRNEQYF. CDR3 DNA sequence: TGTGCCAGCAGCTTGGGACTCACAGGGAGTCTAGGTAGGAACGAGCAGTACTTC.

The V and J genes are TRBV30 and TRBJ2-1; D is uncertain. The CDR3 is 16 residues long. The V end lost 3 bases, the J end lost 4 bases, and 19 bases lay between the germline ends. Germline V lookup: CDR1 GTSNPN, CDR2 SVGIG (reference sequence). CDR3: CAWRFKRGLPYNEQFF. The DNA for the CDR3 is TGTGCCTGGAGGTTTAAGCGCGGCCTTCCATACAATGAGCAGTTCTTC. Combining the CDR3 with reference TRBV30 and TRBJ2-1 gives the whole variable domain SQTIHQWPATLVQPVGSPLSLECTVEGTSNPNLYWYRQAAGRGLQLLFYSVGIGQISSEVPQNLSASRPQDRQFILSSKKLLLSDSGFYLCAWRFKRGLPYNEQFFGPGTRLTVL.

The chain has TRBV19 and TRBJ2-1; 11 bases are shared with TRBD2. CDR1 is LNHDA and CDR2 is SQIVND in the germline V gene (reference sequence). J lost 8 bases, V lost 5 bases, and 8 bases had no gene match. This CDR3 region has 15 residues. The CDR3 here is CASSATSGSQYEQFF. The CDR3 DNA reads as TGTGCCAGTAGTGCAACTAGCGGGAGTCAGTATGAGCAGTTCTTC.

The chain combines TRBV6-1 with TRBJ2-7; a weak D match, TRBD2 (7 bases). Trimming took 8 bases from V and 5 from J, leaving 22 bases between them. The CDR3 is 15 residues long. Germline CDR1 MNHNS, CDR2 SASEGT. CDR3 protein: CASSIRGAAQNEQYF. The CDR3, as DNA: TGTGCCAGCTCCATCCGGGGGGCTGCCCAAAACGAGCAGTACTTC.

The rearrangement joins TRBV29-1 to TRBJ2-1; maybe TRBD2 (5 bases). Germline V gene lookup returns CDR1 SQVTM and CDR2 ANQGSEA. V was trimmed by 7 bases and J by 2 bases, leaving 9 bases between them. The CDR3 has 12 residues. The CDR3 spells CSDKAAYNEQFF. The CDR3, as DNA: TGCAGCGATAAAGCGGCCTACAATGAGCAGTTCTTC.

The J gene is TRBJ2-3, the V gene TRBV6-4; maybe TRBD2 (7 bases). The CDR3 runs to 14 residues. Trimming left V 2 bases short and J 2 bases short, with 8 bases between. Germline CDR1 reads MRHNA; CDR2 reads SNTAGT. The CDR3 region has the DNA TGTGCCAGCAGTGACGGGGGGGCCACAGATACGCAGTATTTT. Its protein product is CASSDGGATDTQYF.

The chain combines TRBV5-4 with TRBJ2-5, with a weak D call TRBD2 (5 bases). V dropped 4 bases and J dropped 2 bases, with 9 bases sitting between them. CDR1 and CDR2 (germline): SGHNT, YYREEE (reference sequence). This CDR3 has 13 amino acids. The CDR3 bases are TGTGCCAGCAGCCCGTCGGGGCAAGAGACCCAGTACTTC. It encodes CASSPSGQETQYF.

The chain links TRBV6-5 to TRBJ1-4; perhaps TRBD1 as D (5 bases). This CDR3 has 15 residues. Germline V gene lookup returns CDR1 MNHEY and CDR2 SVGAGI. The ends were cut back, 0 bases at V and 8 bases at J, with 13 bases in the middle. CDR3 region: CASSYSWGIGEKLFF. The CDR3 bases are TGTGCCAGCAGTTACTCTTGGGGCATCGGCGAAAAACTGTTTTTT.

The chain combines TRBV28 with TRBJ2-2, with D maybe TRBD1 (6 bases). The CDR3 extends over 13 amino acids. V was pared by 8 bases and J by 0 bases, with 7 bases between. Per the germline V gene, CDR1 is MDHEN and CDR2 is SYDVKM. DNA of the CDR3: TGTGCCAGCCGACAGGCGAACACCGGGGAGCTGTTTTTT. Protein sequence: CASRQANTGELFF.

The genes are TRBV10-3 and TRBJ2-7; 7 bases fit TRBD1. V shed 6 bases and J 3 bases; nucleotides not matched to a gene: 8. Per the germline V gene, CDR1 is ENHRY and CDR2 is SYGVKD. The CDR3 consists of 14 residues. The CDR3 region has the DNA TGTGCCATCAGCCGAGGGACAGACCTCTACGAGCAGTACTTC. This gives the protein CAISRGTDLYEQYF.

The chain has TRBV27 and TRBJ2-6, with 9 bases fitting TRBD1. V was pared by 3 bases and J by 6 bases, with 15 bases of the junction left unmatched. Germline V gene lookup returns CDR1 MNHEY and CDR2 SMNVEV (reference sequence). The CDR3 has 19 amino acids. The CDR3 spells CASSLGQGQGSFLANVLTF. The CDR3 DNA follows: TGTGCCAGCAGTTTGGGACAGGGTCAAGGGAGTTTCTTGGCCAACGTCCTGACTTTC. The whole variable domain, filled in from reference TRBV27 and TRBJ2-6, reads EAQVTQNPRYLITVTGKKLTVTCSQNMNHEYMSWYRQDPGLGLRQIYYSMNVEVTDKGDVPEGYKVSRKEKRNFPLILESPSPNQTSLYFCASSLGQGQGSFLANVLTFGAGSRLTVL.

The gene calls are TRBV12-5 and TRBJ1-1; the match to TRBD1 covers 8 bases. J lost 0 bases, V lost 0 bases, and 9 bases had no gene match. The CDR3 spans 18 residues. Germline V gives CDR1 LGHNT, CDR2 FRNRAP. The CDR3: CASGLVEPGQGVNTEAFF. For the CDR3, the DNA is TGTGCTAGTGGTTTGGTCGAACCCGGACAGGGAGTGAACACTGAAGCTTTCTTT.

The chain links TRBV19 to TRBJ1-2; no clear D gene. V was clipped by 6 bases and J by 8 bases, with 19 bases between them. The CDR3 sequence is 14 residues long. Per germline, CDR1 LNHDA and CDR2 SQIVND (reference sequence). CDR3 loop: CASRRLPRRGGYTF. The CDR3 bases are TGTGCCAGTAGACGTCTCCCAAGGCGAGGGGGCTACACCTTC.

The chain uses TRBV5-1 and TRBJ1-2; 8 bases are a match to TRBD1. CDR1 and CDR2 (germline): SGHRS, YFSETQ. V trimming: 4 bases; J trimming: 7 bases; junction bases outside the gene matches: 6. This CDR3 has 13 residues. Here the CDR3 reads CASSHETGAGYTF. The CDR3 nucleotides read TGCGCCAGCAGCCACGAGACAGGGGCTGGCTACACCTTC.